This T cell receptor beta chain comes out of a study of blood T cell repertoires in COVID-19. Background on the study: The United States, Italy and Spain supplied acute and convalescent COVID-19 samples. The cDNA or gDNA used as material had been derived from T cells, B-cell-depleted T cells, or PBMCs.

Original processing methods: Cell counts per sample came from amplifying reference gene primers. The method was immunoSEQ multiplex PCR; TCRdb's version includes in-frame clones alone and lacks a portion of them. The V and J calls and clone size were taken over from that table, and D and trimming were inferred from the DNA. The sample yields around 100,000 clones, just under 85% seen once. Per germline, CDR1 SGHRS and CDR2 YFSETQ. V trimming: 5 bases; J trimming: 5 bases; junction bases outside the gene matches: 7. The CDR3 is 15 amino acids. This clone was seen only a few times. Sequenced: peripheral blood. The chain recombines TRBV5-1 with TRBJ2-5, with 12 nucleotides matching TRBD2. The source is an elderly woman with active or convalescent COVID-19. CDR3 nucleotide sequence: TGCGCCAGCAGTCGTTCCGGGACTAGCGGGGAGACCCAGTACTTC. Translated, it gives CASSRSGTSGETQYF.